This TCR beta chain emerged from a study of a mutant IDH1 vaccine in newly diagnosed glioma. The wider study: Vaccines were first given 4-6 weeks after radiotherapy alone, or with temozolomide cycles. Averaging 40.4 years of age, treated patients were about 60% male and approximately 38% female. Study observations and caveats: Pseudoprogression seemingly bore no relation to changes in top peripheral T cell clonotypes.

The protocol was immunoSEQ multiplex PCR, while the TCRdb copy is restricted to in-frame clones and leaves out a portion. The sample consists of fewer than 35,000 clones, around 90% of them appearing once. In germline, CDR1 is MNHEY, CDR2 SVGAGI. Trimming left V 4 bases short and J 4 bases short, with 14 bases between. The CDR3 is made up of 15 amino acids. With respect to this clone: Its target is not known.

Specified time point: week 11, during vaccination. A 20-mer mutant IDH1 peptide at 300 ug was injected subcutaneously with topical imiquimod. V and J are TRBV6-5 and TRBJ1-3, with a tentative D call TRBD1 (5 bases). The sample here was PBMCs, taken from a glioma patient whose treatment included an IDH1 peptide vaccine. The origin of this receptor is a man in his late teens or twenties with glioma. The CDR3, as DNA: TGTGCCAGCAGTTCGGGACGGCAGAGGGGAAACACCATATATTTT. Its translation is CASSSGRQRGNTIYF.